The 25 T cell receptor beta chains below come from one sample, sequenced in a study of blood T cell repertoires in COVID-19. The data were produced by immunoSEQ multiplex PCR, yet TCRdb's version contains in-frame clones alone and is incomplete. The table lists some 99,000 clones, about 79% of them singletons. Sequenced: peripheral blood. All receptors come from an elderly woman with active or convalescent COVID-19.

In nucleotides, the CDR3 is TGTGCCTGGAGTGTAGAGGCTAACTATGGCTACACCTTC. Translation: CAWSVEANYGYTF. The V and J genes are TRBV30 and TRBJ1-2; D call uncertain. The V end was cut by 0 bases, the J end by 0 bases, with 5 bases between. Germline-derived CDR1 and CDR2 are GTSNPN and SVGIG (reference sequence). The CDR3 is 13 amino acids.

J is TRBJ1-1 and V is TRBV28, with D uncertain. Trimming pared 3 bases from V and 3 bases from J, leaving 5 bases between. Germline V gene sequence: CDR1 MDHEN, CDR2 SYDVKM. CDR3 length: 12 amino acids. For the CDR3, the DNA is TGTGCCAGCAGTTTCCGGGACACTGAAGCTTTCTTT. Amino acid sequence: CASSFRDTEAFF.

V usage is TRBV7-9 and J usage is TRBJ2-5, with 13 bases identical to TRBD2. Trimming cost V 5 bases and J 4 bases; bases outside gene matches: 4. This CDR3 is 15 amino acids long. The germline gives CDR1 SEHNR, CDR2 FQNEAQ (reference sequence). The CDR3 DNA follows: TGTGCCAGCAGCGCGGGACTAGCGGGAAGAGAGACCCAGTACTTC. Its protein product is CASSAGLAGRETQYF.

The chain has TRBV5-1 and TRBJ2-1; TRBD2 matches at 10 bases. CDR1 and CDR2 (germline): SGHRS, YFSETQ. CDR3 length: 16 amino acids. Germline trimming cut 0 bases from V and 3 bases from J; bases unmatched to any gene: 3. CDR3 nucleotides: TGCGCCAGCAGCTTGGGTGGACTAGCGGACTACAATGAGCAGTTCTTC. Its translation is CASSLGGLADYNEQFF. The full variable domain, completed using reference TRBV5-1 and TRBJ2-1, is KAGVTQTPRYLIKTRGQQVTLSCSPISGHRSVSWYQQTPGQGLQFLFEYFSETQRNKGNFPGRFSGRQFSNSRSEMNVSTLELGDSALYLCASSLGGLADYNEQFFGPGTRLTVL.

This chain links TRBV7-8 with TRBJ2-7, with TRBD2 identical over 9 bases. The germline CDR1 and CDR2 sequences are SGHVS and FQNEAQ. CDR3 length equals 15 residues. The J segment lost 7 bases and the V segment lost 8 bases, leaving 15 bases of the junction unmatched. CDR3 region: CASVIRGRVLGEQYF. In nucleotides, the CDR3 is TGTGCCAGCGTCATACGCGGGAGGGTCTTGGGGGAGCAGTACTTC.

The rearrangement uses TRBV5-1 and TRBJ2-5; 11 bases align to TRBD1. Germline V gene sequence: CDR1 SGHRS, CDR2 YFSETQ. J was trimmed by 7 bases and V by 4 bases; bases with no gene match: 12. The CDR3 totals 16 residues. This CDR3 reads CASSPTLDRGPRTQYF. Here the CDR3 DNA reads TGCGCCAGCAGCCCCACTTTGGACAGGGGGCCTCGGACCCAGTACTTC. Full variable domain (outside the CDR3, taken from reference TRBV5-1 and TRBJ2-5): KAGVTQTPRYLIKTRGQQVTLSCSPISGHRSVSWYQQTPGQGLQFLFEYFSETQRNKGNFPGRFSGRQFSNSRSEMNVSTLELGDSALYLCASSPTLDRGPRTQYFGPGTRLLVL.

This chain connects TRBV28 to TRBJ1-1; unclear D gene. This CDR3 has 12 residues. Germline V gene sequence: CDR1 MDHEN, CDR2 SYDVKM. Trimming removed 1 base at V and 4 bases at J, with 4 bases between. The CDR3 loop reads CASSLLRTEAFF. Here the CDR3 DNA reads TGTGCCAGCAGTTTATTGCGCACTGAAGCTTTCTTT.

The genes are TRBV19 and TRBJ2-7; D uncertain. Germline CDR1 LNHDA, CDR2 SQIVND (reference sequence). The CDR3 extends over 16 amino acids. Trimming left V 7 bases short and J 0 bases short, with 19 bases between. The CDR3 DNA is TGTGCCAGTAACCCATACCTAACCTTGAACTCCTACGAGCAGTACTTC. Its protein is CASNPYLTLNSYEQYF.

V gene TRBV28 combines with J gene TRBJ1-2; D ambiguous. CDR1 MDHEN and CDR2 SYDVKM come from the germline V gene. Between the trimmed V and J ends, which lost 2 bases and 3 bases, there was a span of 4 bases. CDR3 size: 12 residues. The CDR3 here is CASSLADYGYTF. Here the CDR3 DNA reads TGTGCCAGCAGTTTAGCGGACTATGGCTACACCTTC.

The chain links TRBV10-3 to TRBJ2-7; 7 positions match TRBD1. CDR3 length equals 13 residues. Germline assignment: CDR1 ENHRY and CDR2 SYGVKD. V shed 10 bases and J 12 bases; nucleotides not matched to a gene: 18. CDR3 protein: CATRGQAPWFGYF. In nucleotides, the CDR3 is TGTGCCACCAGAGGACAGGCCCCGTGGTTCGGGTACTTC.

This clone occurred once. The chain has TRBV4-1 and TRBJ1-4; 7 nucleotides agree with TRBD1. Germline-derived CDR1 and CDR2 are MGHRA and YSYEKL. This CDR3 is 20 amino acids long. With V trimmed by 0 bases and J by 0 bases, 13 bases remained unmatched. CDR3 DNA sequence: TGCGCCAGCAGCCAAGATACGGGGACAGCTTCTTTTGCAACTAATGAAAAACTGTTTTTT. This codes for CASSQDTGTASFATNEKLFF.

As DNA, the CDR3 is TGTGCCAGCAGCTTGGTCGGGAAGCAGTTCTTC. Amino acid sequence: CASSLVGKQFF. The V and J genes are TRBV5-4 and TRBJ2-1; perhaps TRBD2 as D (5 bases). This CDR3 spans 11 amino acids. Per germline, CDR1 SGHNT and CDR2 YYREEE (reference sequence). The V and J ends lost 0 bases and 11 bases respectively, with 6 bases between them. Full variable domain (remainder filled in from reference TRBV5-4 and TRBJ2-1): ETGVTQSPTHLIKTRGQQVTLRCSSQSGHNTVSWYQQALGQGPQFIFQYYREEENGRGNFPPRFSGLQFPNYSSELNVNALELDDSALYLCASSLVGKQFFGPGTRLTVL.

This clone occurred once. CDR3 sequence (DNA): TGTGCCAGCTGGCTCGTCCCGGGACAGGTTCCTGAAGCTTTCTTT. Its translation is CASWLVPGQVPEAFF. The chain couples TRBV18 to TRBJ1-1; TRBD1 agrees at 8 bases. V shed 7 bases, J shed 6 bases, and the junction held 13 bases outside the gene matches. The CDR3 loop spans 15 amino acids. Germline assignment: CDR1 KGHSH and CDR2 LQKENI.

The gene calls are TRBV7-2 and TRBJ2-3, with D perhaps TRBD1 (6 bases). The germline V and J ends were trimmed by 5 bases and 3 bases, with 9 bases remaining between them. CDR3 length: 13 residues. The V gene's germline CDR1 is SGHTA and CDR2 FQGNSA. The CDR3 sequence: CASSQGQTDTQYF. The CDR3 bases are TGTGCCAGCAGCCAAGGACAGACAGATACGCAGTATTTT.

The V and J genes are TRBV7-3 and TRBJ2-3; weak D call: TRBD2 (6 bases). Looked up from germline, CDR1 is SGHTA and CDR2 is FQGTGA. V lost 5 bases and J lost 2, with 14 bases in between. The CDR3 spans 15 residues. CDR3 in DNA: TGTGCCAGCAGCCCCCGGGGGTCTCCCACAGATACGCAGTATTTT. Its translation: CASSPRGSPTDTQYF.

This clone appeared a single time. The chain uses TRBV29-1 and TRBJ2-7; 7 positions match TRBD1. Trimming cost V 7 bases and J 5 bases; bases outside gene matches: 5. This CDR3 spans 11 amino acids. Germline CDR1 SQVTM, CDR2 ANQGSEA. CDR3 coding DNA: TGCAGCGCCGGGACAGCGAACGAGCAGTACTTC. It yields the protein CSAGTANEQYF.

The genes are TRBV10-2 and TRBJ2-1, with 8 nucleotides matching TRBD1. V was clipped by 3 bases and J by 6 bases; unmatched bases: 7. The CDR3 consists of 15 residues. Germline assignment: CDR1 WSHSY and CDR2 SAAADI. CDR3 region: CASSDPSRGPNEQFF. CDR3 coding DNA: TGCGCCAGCAGTGACCCCAGCAGGGGGCCCAATGAGCAGTTCTTC.

The rearrangement links TRBV5-4 to TRBJ2-5; 9 bases are shared with TRBD2. The CDR3 spans 15 residues. Germline CDR1 SGHNT, CDR2 YYREEE (reference sequence). J was trimmed by 0 bases and V by 4 bases; bases with no gene match: 4. The CDR3: CASSPGLANQETQYF. The CDR3, as DNA: TGTGCCAGCAGCCCCGGACTAGCGAACCAAGAGACCCAGTACTTC.

In this sample, this clone turned up a few times. The same CDR3 arises from other DNA sequences in this sample as well. V is TRBV5-1 and J is TRBJ1-1; perhaps TRBD1 as D (5 bases). Between the trimmed V and J ends, which lost 3 bases and 2 bases, there was a span of 8 bases. This CDR3 is built from 13 residues. Per the germline V gene, CDR1 is SGHRS and CDR2 is YFSETQ. As DNA, the CDR3 is TGCGCCAGCAGCTGGCAGGGTAACACTGAAGCTTTCTTT. It is translated as CASSWQGNTEAFF.

The chain is built from TRBV10-3 and TRBJ1-1; 10 bases align to TRBD1. Germline trimming cut 7 bases from V and 3 bases from J; bases unmatched to any gene: 5. CDR1 is ENHRY and CDR2 is SYGVKD in the germline V gene. The CDR3 extends over 14 amino acids. CDR3 protein: CAITLGTGDTEAFF. In nucleotides, the CDR3 is TGTGCCATCACTCTCGGGACAGGGGACACTGAAGCTTTCTTT.

The CDR3 sequence is CASSASGNTIYF. CDR3 nucleotides: TGTGCCAGCAGCGCTTCCGGAAACACCATATATTTT. The chain recombines TRBV9 with TRBJ1-3; no reliable D call. The CDR3 runs 12 residues. V lost 3 bases, J lost 4 bases, and 5 bases lay in between. Germline V gives CDR1 SGDLS, CDR2 YYNGEE.

J is TRBJ2-5 and V is TRBV19; TRBD1 is a possible D gene (6 bases). Trimming pared 4 bases from V and 2 bases from J, leaving 11 bases between. The length of the CDR3 is 14 residues. Germline CDR1 LNHDA, CDR2 SQIVND (reference sequence). The CDR3 region has the DNA TGTGCCAGTAGTAGACAGGTATCACAAGAGACCCAGTACTTC. Residues: CASSRQVSQETQYF.

This sequence joins TRBV19 and TRBJ2-7; 12 bases are a match to TRBD2. The CDR3 has 13 amino acids. The V gene end was trimmed by 8 bases and the J gene end by 7 bases; junction bases not matched to a gene: 6. Per the germline V gene, CDR1 is LNHDA and CDR2 is SQIVND (reference sequence). DNA for the CDR3: TGTGCCAGTGGCCTAGCGGGAGGGCGGGAGCAGTACTTC. Translated, it gives CASGLAGGREQYF.

The rearrangement uses TRBV2 and TRBJ1-2; D unresolved. The CDR3 spans 14 residues. CDR1 and CDR2 (germline): SNHLY, FYNNEI. Trimming stripped 1 base from V and 2 bases from J, with 8 bases between. The CDR3 DNA reads as TGTGCCAGCAGTGAAGAGACCGGGAACTATGGCTACACCTTC. Its translation: CASSEETGNYGYTF.

This chain joins TRBV27 and TRBJ1-6, with D perhaps matching TRBD1 (5 bases). V dropped 5 bases and J dropped 7 bases, with 15 bases sitting between them. This CDR3 comprises 15 residues. The germline gives CDR1 MNHEY, CDR2 SMNVEV (reference sequence). CDR3 sequence (DNA): TGTGCCAGCAGTAGGTTTTCAGGGAACAATTCACCCCTCCACTTT. As protein: CASSRFSGNNSPLHF.